The TCR beta chain under discussion was sequenced for a study of beta chain features in type 1 diabetes. Study in general: The study examined 107,917,701 sorted cells across all samples. Study conclusions and caveats: Patients' naive, central memory and Treg TCRB repertoires seemed closer to one another than those of healthy donors.

A CD45RO/CCR7/CD25/CD127/CD95/CD27 panel sorted naive, central memory, regulatory and stem cell-like memory CD4+ cells. About this clone itself: The antigen is undetermined.

Expressed TCRB transcripts were sequenced, since all the RNA that had been isolated was reverse transcribed. The table came from immunoSEQ multiplex PCR; TCRdb's copy has only in-frame clones and leaves some out. The profile shows some 150,000 clones, 11% of them singletons. The specimen sequenced was central memory CD4+ T cells from blood. This TCR derives from a man aged 18-30 years in good health.

This CDR3 is CASSERTGQETQYF. In DNA, the CDR3 is TGTGCCAGCAGCGAAAGGACGGGCCAAGAGACCCAGTACTTC. The chain links TRBV5-4 to TRBJ2-5; no reliable D call. The V gene's germline CDR1 is SGHNT and CDR2 YYREEE (reference sequence). V lost 4 bases to trimming and J lost 1 base, with 11 bases between them. The CDR3 length is 14 residues.